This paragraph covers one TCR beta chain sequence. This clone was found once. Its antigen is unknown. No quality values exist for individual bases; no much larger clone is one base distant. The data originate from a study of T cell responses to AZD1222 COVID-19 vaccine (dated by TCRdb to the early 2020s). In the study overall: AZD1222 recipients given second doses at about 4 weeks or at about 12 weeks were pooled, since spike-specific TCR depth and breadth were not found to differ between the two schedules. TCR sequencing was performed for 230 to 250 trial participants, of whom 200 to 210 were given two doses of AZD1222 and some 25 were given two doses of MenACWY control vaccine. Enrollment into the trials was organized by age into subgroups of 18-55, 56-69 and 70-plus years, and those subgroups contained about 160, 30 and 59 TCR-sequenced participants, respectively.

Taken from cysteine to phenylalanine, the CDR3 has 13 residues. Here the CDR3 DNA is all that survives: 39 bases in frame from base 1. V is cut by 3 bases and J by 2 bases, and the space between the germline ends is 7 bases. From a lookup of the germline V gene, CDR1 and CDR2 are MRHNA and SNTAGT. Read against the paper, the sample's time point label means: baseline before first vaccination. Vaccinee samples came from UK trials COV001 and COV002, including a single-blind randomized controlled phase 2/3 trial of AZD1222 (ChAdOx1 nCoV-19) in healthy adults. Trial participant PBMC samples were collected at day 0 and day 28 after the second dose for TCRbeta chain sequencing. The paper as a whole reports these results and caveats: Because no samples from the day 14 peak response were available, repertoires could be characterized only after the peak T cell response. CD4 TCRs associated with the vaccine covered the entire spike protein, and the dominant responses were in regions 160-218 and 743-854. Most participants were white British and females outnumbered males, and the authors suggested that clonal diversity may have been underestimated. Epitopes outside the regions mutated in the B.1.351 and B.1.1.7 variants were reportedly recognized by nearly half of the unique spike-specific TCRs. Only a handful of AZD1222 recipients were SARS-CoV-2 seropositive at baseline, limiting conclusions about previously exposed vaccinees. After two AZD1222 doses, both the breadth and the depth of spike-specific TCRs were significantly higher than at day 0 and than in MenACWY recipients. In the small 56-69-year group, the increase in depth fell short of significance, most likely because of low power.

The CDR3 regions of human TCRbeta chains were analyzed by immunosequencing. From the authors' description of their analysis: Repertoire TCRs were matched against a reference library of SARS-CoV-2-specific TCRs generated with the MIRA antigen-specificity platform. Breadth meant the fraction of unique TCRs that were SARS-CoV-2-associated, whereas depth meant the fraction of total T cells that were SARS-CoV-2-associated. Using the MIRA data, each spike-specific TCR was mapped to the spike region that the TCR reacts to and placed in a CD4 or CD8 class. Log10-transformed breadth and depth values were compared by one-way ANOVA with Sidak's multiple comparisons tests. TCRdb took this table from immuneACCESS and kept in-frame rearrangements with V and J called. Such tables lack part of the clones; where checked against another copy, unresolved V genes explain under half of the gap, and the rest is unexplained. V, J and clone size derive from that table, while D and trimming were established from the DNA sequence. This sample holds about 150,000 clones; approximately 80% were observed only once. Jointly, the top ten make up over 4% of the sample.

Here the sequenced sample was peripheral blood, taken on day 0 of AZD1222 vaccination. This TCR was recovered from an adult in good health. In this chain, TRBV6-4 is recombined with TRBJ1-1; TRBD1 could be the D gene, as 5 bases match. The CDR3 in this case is CASSEQVNTEAFF. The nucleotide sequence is TGTGCCAGCAGTGAACAGGTTAACACTGAAGCTTTCTTT.